This T cell receptor beta chain was profiled in a study of shared clonotypes between healthy human individuals. Sequencing used immunoSEQ multiplex PCR; TCRdb keeps in-frame clones, though not all of them. The table lists about 2.2 million clones, 80% to 95% of them singletons, with less than 2% in the top ten. Positive CCR7 selection of CD45RO-negative cells yielded the naive CD8 cells, and terminally differentiated effector memory CD45RA+ cells were excluded. As to this clone: The antigen remains unidentified.

V dropped 5 bases and J dropped 0 bases, with 13 bases sitting between them. There are 15 residues in the CDR3. CDR1 and CDR2 from the germline V gene are SEHNR and FQNEAQ (reference sequence). The study, taken as a whole, reports: Memory subsets generally showed smaller estimated richness than naive subsets did. Several donors showed sharing of roughly 5% of naive CD4 clonotypes.

The origin of this receptor is a man younger than 30 in good health. Some clones in this sample may be carry-over from other donors' samples. The material sequenced was naive CD8+ T cells from PBMCs. The chain links TRBV7-9 to TRBJ1-1, with a weak D call TRBD1 (6 bases). The CDR3 spells CASSLGQRMNTEAFF. CDR3 nucleotides: TGTGCCAGCAGCCTAGGACAGCGAATGAACACTGAAGCTTTCTTT.